This T cell receptor (beta chain) was recovered during a study of identical twins. Study conclusions and caveats: The study found that models underestimated out-of-frame TCR alpha sharing in monozygotic twins.

This clonotype was observed a few times. As yet, its antigen is unknown. Healthy Caucasian individuals made up all the donors. In germline, CDR1 is KGHDR, CDR2 SFDVKD. V was clipped by 2 bases and J by 5 bases; unmatched bases: 6. This CDR3 has 16 amino acids. MiXCR, applied by TCRdb to the 5' RACE reads, yields one record per CDR3 protein. This repertoire shows 350,000 to 500,000 distinct CDR3 sequences, about a fifth found once; its top ten account for 12%. Material for sequencing was naive T cells sorted from blood. The chain employs TRBV24-1 and TRBJ2-2; TRBD1 agrees at 8 bases. This TCR came from a man aged 50 to 59 in good health. CDR3 residues: CATSDSRTGMTGELFF. CDR3 bases: TGTGCCACCAGTGATTCCAGGACAGGGATGACCGGGGAGCTGTTTTTT.